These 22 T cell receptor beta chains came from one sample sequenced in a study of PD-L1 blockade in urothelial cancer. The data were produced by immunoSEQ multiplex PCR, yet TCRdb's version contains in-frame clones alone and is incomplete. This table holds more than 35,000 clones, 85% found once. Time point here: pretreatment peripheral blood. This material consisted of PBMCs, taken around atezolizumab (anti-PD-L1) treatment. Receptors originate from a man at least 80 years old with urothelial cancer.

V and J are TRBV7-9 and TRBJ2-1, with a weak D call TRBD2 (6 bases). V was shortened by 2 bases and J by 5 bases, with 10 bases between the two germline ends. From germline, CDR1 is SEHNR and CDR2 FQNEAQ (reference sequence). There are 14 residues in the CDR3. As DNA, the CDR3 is TGTGCCAGCAGCTTATACGGCGGGAACAATGAGCAGTTCTTC. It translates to CASSLYGGNNEQFF.

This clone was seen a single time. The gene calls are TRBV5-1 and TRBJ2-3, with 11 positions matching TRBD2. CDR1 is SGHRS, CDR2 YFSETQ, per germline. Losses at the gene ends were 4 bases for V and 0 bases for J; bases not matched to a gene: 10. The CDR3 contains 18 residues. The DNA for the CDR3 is TGCGCCAGCAGCCCCCGTGGTAGCGGGGGGGGTAGCACAGATACGCAGTATTTT. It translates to CASSPRGSGGGSTDTQYF.

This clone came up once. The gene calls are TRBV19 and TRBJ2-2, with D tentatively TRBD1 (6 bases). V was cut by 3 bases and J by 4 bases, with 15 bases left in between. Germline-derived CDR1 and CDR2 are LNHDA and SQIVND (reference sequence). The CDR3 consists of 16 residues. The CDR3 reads CASSIPGTFRTGELFF. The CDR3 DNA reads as TGTGCCAGTAGTATTCCCGGGACATTTCGCACCGGGGAGCTGTTTTTT.

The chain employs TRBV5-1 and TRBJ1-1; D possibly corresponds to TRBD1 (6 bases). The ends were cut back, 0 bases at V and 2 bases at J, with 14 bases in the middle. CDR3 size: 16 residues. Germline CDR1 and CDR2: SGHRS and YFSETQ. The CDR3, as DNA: TGCGCCAGCAGCTTGGAGGGACAAAGGGCCAACACTGAAGCTTTCTTT. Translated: CASSLEGQRANTEAFF.

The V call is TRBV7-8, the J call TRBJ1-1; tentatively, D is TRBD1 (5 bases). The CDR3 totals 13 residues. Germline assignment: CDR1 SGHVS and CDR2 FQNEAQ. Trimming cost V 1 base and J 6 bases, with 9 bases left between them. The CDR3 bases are TGTGCCAGCAGCTTAGTGGGAGGGGCTGAAGCTTTCTTT. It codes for CASSLVGGAEAFF.

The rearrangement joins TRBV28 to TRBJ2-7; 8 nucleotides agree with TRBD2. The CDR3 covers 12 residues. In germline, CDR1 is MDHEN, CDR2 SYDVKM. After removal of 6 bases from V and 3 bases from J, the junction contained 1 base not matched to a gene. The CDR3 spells CASSSGSYEQYF. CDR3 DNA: TGTGCCAGCAGCAGCGGGAGCTACGAGCAGTACTTC.

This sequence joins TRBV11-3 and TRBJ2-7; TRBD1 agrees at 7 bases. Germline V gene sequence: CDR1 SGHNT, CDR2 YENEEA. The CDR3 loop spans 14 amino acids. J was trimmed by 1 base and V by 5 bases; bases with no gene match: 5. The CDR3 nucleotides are TGTGCCAGCAGCGCAACAGGGGCGTCCTACGAGCAGTACTTC. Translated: CASSATGASYEQYF.

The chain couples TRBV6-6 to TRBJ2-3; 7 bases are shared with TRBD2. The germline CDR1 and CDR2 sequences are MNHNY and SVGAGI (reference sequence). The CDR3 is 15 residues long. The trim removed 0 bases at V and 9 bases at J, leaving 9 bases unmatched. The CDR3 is CASSYSSLAASTQYF. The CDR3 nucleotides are TGTGCCAGCAGTTACTCTTCGCTAGCGGCTTCCACGCAGTATTTT.

CDR3 sequence (DNA): TGTGCCAGCAGCTTATTCAGCGGGCTCTACAATGAGCAGTTCTTC. The encoded protein is CASSLFSGLYNEQFF. The chain employs TRBV11-3 and TRBJ2-1; D may be TRBD2 (6 bases). The CDR3 spans 15 residues. CDR1 and CDR2 from the germline V gene are SGHNT and YENEEA. V shed 2 bases and J shed 3 bases, with 11 bases lying between them.

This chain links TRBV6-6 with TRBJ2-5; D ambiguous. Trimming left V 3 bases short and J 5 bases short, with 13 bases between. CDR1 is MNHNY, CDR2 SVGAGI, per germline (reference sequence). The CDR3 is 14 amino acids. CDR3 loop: CASSYPADGETQYF. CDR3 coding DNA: TGTGCCAGCAGTTATCCAGCCGACGGGGAGACCCAGTACTTC.

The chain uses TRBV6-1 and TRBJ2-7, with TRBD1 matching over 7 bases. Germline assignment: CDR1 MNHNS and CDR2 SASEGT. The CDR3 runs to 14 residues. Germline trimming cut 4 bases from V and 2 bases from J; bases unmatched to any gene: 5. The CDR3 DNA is TGTGCCAGCAGTGTATACAGGGGCGCCTACGAGCAGTACTTC. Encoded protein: CASSVYRGAYEQYF.

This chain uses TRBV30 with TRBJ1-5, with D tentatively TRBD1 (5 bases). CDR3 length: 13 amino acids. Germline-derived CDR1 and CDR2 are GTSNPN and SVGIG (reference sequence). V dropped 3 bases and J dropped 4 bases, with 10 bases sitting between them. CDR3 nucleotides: TGTGCCTGGAGCGACGGGGGAAATCAGCCCCAGCATTTT. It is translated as CAWSDGGNQPQHF.

This chain's CDR3 is CASSPRGTPTGELFF. The CDR3 region has the DNA TGTGCCAGCAGTCCCAGAGGGACACCCACCGGGGAGCTGTTTTTT. The rearrangement links TRBV6-5 to TRBJ2-2, with a weak D call TRBD1 (6 bases). Germline V gene lookup returns CDR1 MNHEY and CDR2 SVGAGI. The CDR3 runs 15 residues. V was shortened by 5 bases and J by 4 bases, with 14 bases between the two germline ends.

The CDR3 DNA reads as TGTGCCAGCAGCGTAGTTTCCCCTGAGGGAAGACCCTACAATGAGCAGTTCTTC. This codes for CASSVVSPEGRPYNEQFF. The V gene is TRBV9, the J gene TRBJ2-1; possible D gene TRBD2, 5 bases. CDR3 size: 18 residues. Germline assignment: CDR1 SGDLS and CDR2 YYNGEE. V lost 0 bases and J 2 bases, leaving 18 bases between the germline ends.

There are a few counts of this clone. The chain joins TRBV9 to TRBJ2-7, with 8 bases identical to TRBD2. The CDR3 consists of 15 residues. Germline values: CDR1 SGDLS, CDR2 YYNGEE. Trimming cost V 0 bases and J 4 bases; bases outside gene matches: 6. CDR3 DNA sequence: TGTGCCAGCAGCGTAGCCCCGGGAGGGCGATACGAGCAGTACTTC. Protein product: CASSVAPGGRYEQYF.

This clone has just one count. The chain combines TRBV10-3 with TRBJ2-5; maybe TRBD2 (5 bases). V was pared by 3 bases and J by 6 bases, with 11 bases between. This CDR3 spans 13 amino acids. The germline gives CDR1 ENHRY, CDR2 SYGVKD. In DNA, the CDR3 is TGTGCCATCAGTGATGCTAGCTTAAAGACCCAGTACTTC. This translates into CAISDASLKTQYF.

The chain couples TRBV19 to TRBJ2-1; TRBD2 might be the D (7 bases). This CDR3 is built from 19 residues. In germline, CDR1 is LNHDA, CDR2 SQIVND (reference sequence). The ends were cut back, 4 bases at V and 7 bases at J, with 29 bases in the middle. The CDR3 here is CASSSFLGGRGGEKNEQFF. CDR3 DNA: TGTGCCAGTAGTAGTTTCTTGGGGGGGCGCGGAGGGGAGAAGAATGAGCAGTTCTTC.

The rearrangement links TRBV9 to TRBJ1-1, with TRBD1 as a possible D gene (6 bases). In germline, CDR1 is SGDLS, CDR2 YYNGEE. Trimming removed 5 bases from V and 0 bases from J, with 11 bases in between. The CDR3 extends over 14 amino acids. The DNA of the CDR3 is TGTGCCAGCAGTAAGGACAGTTTGAACACTGAAGCTTTCTTT. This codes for CASSKDSLNTEAFF. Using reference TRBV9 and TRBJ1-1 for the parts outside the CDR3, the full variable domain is DSGVTQTPKHLITATGQRVTLRCSPRSGDLSVYWYQQSLDQGLQFLIQYYNGEERAKGNILERFSAQQFPDLHSELNLSSLELGDSALYFCASSKDSLNTEAFFGQGTRLTVV.

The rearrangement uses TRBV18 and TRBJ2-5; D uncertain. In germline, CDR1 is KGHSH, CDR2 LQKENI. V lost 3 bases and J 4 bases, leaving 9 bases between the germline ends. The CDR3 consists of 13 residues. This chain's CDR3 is CASSPRMRETQYF. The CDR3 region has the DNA TGTGCCAGCTCACCGAGGATGCGAGAGACCCAGTACTTC. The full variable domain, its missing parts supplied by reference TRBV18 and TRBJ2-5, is NAGVMQNPRHLVRRRGQEARLRCSPMKGHSHVYWYRQLPEEGLKFMVYLQKENIIDESGMPKERFSAEFPKEGPSILRIQQVVRGDSAAYFCASSPRMRETQYFGPGTRLLVL.

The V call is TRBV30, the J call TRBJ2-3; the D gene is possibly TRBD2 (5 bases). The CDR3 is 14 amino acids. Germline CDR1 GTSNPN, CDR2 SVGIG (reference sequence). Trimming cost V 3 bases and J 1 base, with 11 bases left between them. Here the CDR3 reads CAWRHSGGTDTQYF. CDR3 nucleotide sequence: TGTGCCTGGAGACATTCCGGGGGCACAGATACGCAGTATTTT.

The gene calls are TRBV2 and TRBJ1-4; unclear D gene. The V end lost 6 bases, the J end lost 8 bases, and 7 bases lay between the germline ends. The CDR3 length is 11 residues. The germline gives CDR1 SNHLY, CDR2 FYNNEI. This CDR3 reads CASRYSEKLFF. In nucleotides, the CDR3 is TGTGCCAGCAGATACAGCGAAAAACTGTTTTTT.

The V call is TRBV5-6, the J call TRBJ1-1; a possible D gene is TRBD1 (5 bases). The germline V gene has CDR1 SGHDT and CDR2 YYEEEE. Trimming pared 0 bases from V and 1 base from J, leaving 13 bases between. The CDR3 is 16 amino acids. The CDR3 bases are TGTGCCAGCAGCTTGGTGGCAGGGAAGGGGAACACTGAAGCTTTCTTT. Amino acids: CASSLVAGKGNTEAFF.